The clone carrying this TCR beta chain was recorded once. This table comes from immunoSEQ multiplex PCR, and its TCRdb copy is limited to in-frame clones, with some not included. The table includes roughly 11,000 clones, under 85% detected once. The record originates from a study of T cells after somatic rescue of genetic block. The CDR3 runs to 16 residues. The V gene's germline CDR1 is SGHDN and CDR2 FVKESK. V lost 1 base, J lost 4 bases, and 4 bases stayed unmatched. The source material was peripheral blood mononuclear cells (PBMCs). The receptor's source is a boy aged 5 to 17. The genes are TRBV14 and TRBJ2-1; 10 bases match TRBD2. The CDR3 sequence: CASSQVVLAGYNEQFF. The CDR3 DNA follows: TGTGCCAGCAGCCAAGTTGTACTAGCGGGGTACAATGAGCAGTTCTTC.